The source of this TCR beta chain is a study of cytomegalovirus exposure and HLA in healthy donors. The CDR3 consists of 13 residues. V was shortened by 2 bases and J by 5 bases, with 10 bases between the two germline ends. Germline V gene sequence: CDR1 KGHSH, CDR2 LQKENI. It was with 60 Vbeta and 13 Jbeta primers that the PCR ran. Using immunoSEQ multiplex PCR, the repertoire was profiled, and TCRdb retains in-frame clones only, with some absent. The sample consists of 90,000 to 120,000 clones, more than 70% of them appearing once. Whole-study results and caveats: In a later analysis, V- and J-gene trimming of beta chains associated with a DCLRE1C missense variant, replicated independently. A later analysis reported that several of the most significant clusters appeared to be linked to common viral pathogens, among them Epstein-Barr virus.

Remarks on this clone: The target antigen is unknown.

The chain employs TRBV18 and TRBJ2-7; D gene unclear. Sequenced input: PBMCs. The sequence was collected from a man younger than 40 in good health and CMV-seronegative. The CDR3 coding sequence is TGTGCCAGCTCACCAGACGCAGGTAACGAGCAGTACTTC. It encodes CASSPDAGNEQYF.